These 3 T cell receptor beta chains came from one sample sequenced in a study of blood T cell repertoires in COVID-19. Clones were sequenced by immunoSEQ multiplex PCR, and TCRdb holds only the in-frame ones, with some missing. The sample lists some 260,000 clones, more than 70% occurring once. Sequenced input: peripheral blood. All receptors derive from a woman aged 40 to 50 who had recovered from COVID-19.

This clone was observed a handful of times. CDR3 sequence reads: CAISESWGGTGPSGANVLTF. The CDR3 DNA follows: TGTGCCATCAGTGAGTCATGGGGTGGGACAGGGCCATCTGGGGCCAACGTCCTGACTTTC. This sequence joins TRBV10-3 and TRBJ2-6, with 9 positions matching TRBD1. This CDR3 region has 20 residues. CDR1 and CDR2 from the germline V gene are ENHRY and SYGVKD. With V trimmed by 0 bases and J by 1 base, 10 bases remained unmatched.

This clone is a singleton in its sample. V usage is TRBV7-9 and J usage is TRBJ1-2; 7 bases fit TRBD1. Per germline, CDR1 SEHNR and CDR2 FQNEAQ (reference sequence). CDR3 length: 14 residues. J lost 4 bases, V lost 4 bases, and 6 bases had no gene match. CDR3 DNA: TGTGCCAGCAGCTCCGGGACAGACCTCTATGGCTACACCTTC. As protein: CASSSGTDLYGYTF.

V and J are TRBV3-1 (or the pseudogene TRBV3-2) and TRBJ2-1; D ambiguous. With 3 bases removed from V and 9 bases from J, the gap between germline ends came to 9 bases. The CDR3 runs 12 residues. Germline V gene data show CDR1 as LGHDT and CDR2 as YNNKEL (reference sequence). Here the CDR3 DNA reads TGTGCCAGCAGCCAGTCAGGCGCTGAGCAGTTCTTC. Protein sequence: CASSQSGAEQFF.